What follows are 11 T cell receptor beta chains derived from one specimen sequenced in a study of regulatory T cells in long-lasting Graves disease. For TCR beta, libraries came from iRepertoire HTBI primers and Arm-PCR of CDR3 regions. MiXCR was run by TCRdb on the multiplex PCR reads, yielding one entry per CDR3 protein. The table has about 440,000 distinct CDR3 sequences, about 15% seen once; the top ten hold roughly a sixth. The time point was: newly diagnosed GD, antithyroid drugs for less than 3 months. Following extraction of RNA from PBMCs, that RNA was used to make the TCR library. This same sample was also part of a study on T cells in Graves' hyperthyroidism and ophthalmopathy.

The input for sequencing was peripheral blood mononuclear cells (PBMCs), taken at new diagnosis, from a patient treated with antithyroid drugs. Every receptor here comes from a woman aged 25 to 39 with Graves disease.

There are many counts of this clonotype. The chain carries TRBV10-1 and TRBJ1-1; D gene unclear. Germline V lookup: CDR1 WNHNN, CDR2 SYGVQD (reference sequence). With 2 bases removed from V and 11 bases from J, the gap between germline ends came to 12 bases. This CDR3 region has 12 residues. The CDR3 DNA follows: TGCGCCAGCAGTGAGACGGCAGGTAGCGCTTTCTTT. Translated, it gives CASSETAGSAFF.

The chain couples TRBV27 to TRBJ2-2; TRBD2 matches 7 bases. CDR3 length: 14 residues. V trimming: 7 bases; J trimming: 1 base; junction bases outside the gene matches: 3. The V gene's germline CDR1 is MNHEY and CDR2 SMNVEV (reference sequence). CDR3 loop: CASTASGNTGELFF. DNA for the CDR3: TGTGCCAGCACGGCTAGCGGGAACACCGGGGAGCTGTTTTTT.

At least ten counts were recorded for this clonotype. V is TRBV12-3 or TRBV12-4 and J is TRBJ2-5, with D hard to call. With 7 bases removed from V and 5 bases from J, the gap between germline ends came to 20 bases. This CDR3 region has 15 residues. The CDR3 sequence: CASTIELLSGETQYF. CDR3 in DNA: TGTGCCAGCACCATCGAATTACTGAGTGGCGAGACCCAGTACTTC.

Only a few counts were recorded for this clonotype. This may arise from a read error, as a much more abundant clone is one base away. CDR3 DNA sequence: TGTGCCAGCAGGTACGGGAGCTCCTACGAGCAGTACTTC. Translated: CASRYGSSYEQYF. V is TRBV5-6 and J is TRBJ2-7; weak D call: TRBD2 (6 bases). CDR3 length equals 13 residues. Germline-derived CDR1 and CDR2 are SGHDT and YYEEEE. V lost 5 bases and J 0 bases, leaving 9 bases between the germline ends.

The chain combines TRBV28 with TRBJ2-1; 7 bases line up with TRBD2. Germline CDR1 MDHEN, CDR2 SYDVKM. V shed 3 bases and J 9 bases; nucleotides not matched to a gene: 14. The CDR3 loop spans 16 amino acids. Here the CDR3 reads CASSFRIRTSRGEQFF. CDR3 nucleotide sequence: TGTGCCAGCAGTTTTCGGATTAGGACTAGTAGAGGTGAGCAGTTCTTC.

This clonotype has just a few counts. This sequence may be a read error, since a much larger clone differs from it by one base. The rearrangement uses TRBV3-1 and TRBJ1-2; D possibly corresponds to TRBD1 (5 bases). The germline V gene encodes CDR1 LGHDT and CDR2 YNNKEL (reference sequence). V was pared by 3 bases and J by 2 bases, with 7 bases between. The CDR3 has 13 residues. CDR3 bases: TGTGCCAGCAGCCAGGGACTGAACTATGGCTACACCTTC. It encodes CASSQGLNYGYTF.

Remarks on this clonotype: A much larger clone sits a single nucleotide away, making a read error possible. V and J are TRBV30 and TRBJ2-3; D perhaps matches TRBD2 (6 bases). Trimming shortened V by 5 bases and J by 0 bases, and 18 bases separated the two germline ends. Germline CDR1 and CDR2: GTSNPN and SVGIG (reference sequence). The CDR3 length is 16 residues. The CDR3 here is CAWGTIGRKSTDTQYF. CDR3 nucleotide sequence: TGTGCCTGGGGAACTATCGGGAGAAAAAGCACAGATACGCAGTATTTT.

V gene TRBV7-9 combines with J gene TRBJ1-3; 10 positions match TRBD1. CDR1 is SEHNR, CDR2 FQNEAQ, per germline (reference sequence). The CDR3 covers 17 residues. V shed 10 bases, J shed 2 bases, and the junction held 14 bases outside the gene matches. This chain's CDR3 is CAILIMPGQGTGNTIYF. Here the CDR3 DNA reads TGTGCCATCCTCATCATGCCGGGACAGGGGACTGGAAACACCATATATTTT.

This clonotype was counted ten times or more. The chain couples TRBV11-2 to TRBJ2-4; weak D call: TRBD1 (5 bases). The CDR3 covers 15 residues. Germline V gene lookup returns CDR1 SGHAT and CDR2 FQNNGV. V was shortened by 6 bases and J by 0 bases, with 12 bases between the two germline ends. CDR3 protein: CASRPATVAKNIQYF. Here the CDR3 DNA reads TGTGCCAGCAGACCCGCGACAGTAGCCAAAAACATTCAGTACTTC. Drawing the rest from reference TRBV11-2 and TRBJ2-4, the complete variable domain is EAGVAQSPRYKIIEKRQSVAFWCNPISGHATLYWYQQILGQGPKLLIQFQNNGVVDDSQLPKDRFSAERLKGVDSTLKIQPAKLEDSAVYLCASRPATVAKNIQYFGAGTRLSVL.

This clonotype was counted ten times or more. This chain connects TRBV5-1 to TRBJ2-7, with TRBD1 matching 10 bases. Germline loops: CDR1 SGHRS, CDR2 YFSETQ. The V segment lost 2 bases and the J segment 6 bases; nucleotides outside the gene matches: 11. The CDR3 totals 16 residues. The CDR3 is CASSFGWDRGTGEQYF. For the CDR3, the DNA is TGCGCCAGCAGCTTTGGTTGGGACAGGGGAACGGGCGAGCAGTACTTC.

This chain uses TRBV7-8 with TRBJ1-6; no firm D call. The germline CDR1 and CDR2 sequences are SGHVS and FQNEAQ. This CDR3 spans 15 amino acids. V lost 5 bases and J lost 7, with 15 bases in between. The CDR3 spells CASSPEGGNNSPLHF. The CDR3 DNA sequence: TGTGCCAGCAGCCCAGAGGGAGGGAACAATTCACCCCTCCACTTT. Complete variable domain (other parts from reference TRBV7-8 and TRBJ1-6): GAGVSQSPRYKVAKRGQDVALRCDPISGHVSLFWYQQALGQGPEFLTYFQNEAQLDKSGLPSDRFFAERPEGSVSTLKIQRTQQEDSAVYLCASSPEGGNNSPLHFGNGTRLTVT.